This T cell receptor (beta chain) was sequenced in a study of blood T cell repertoires in COVID-19. Looking at the study overall: Sites in the United States, Italy and Spain provided acute and convalescent COVID-19 samples. The cDNA or gDNA used as material had been derived from T cells, B-cell-depleted T cells, or PBMCs.

The CDR3 covers 14 residues. The V gene end was trimmed by 8 bases and the J gene end by 5 bases; junction bases not matched to a gene: 9. In germline, CDR1 is MDHEN, CDR2 SYDVKM. Clones were sequenced by immunoSEQ multiplex PCR, and TCRdb holds only the in-frame ones, with some missing. Here the sample spans over 100,000 clones, around 86% being singletons. Recruited during active infection, patients (from Seattle) were subsequently followed longitudinally. This clone has just one count. This chain links TRBV28 with TRBJ2-7, with 10 bases aligning to TRBD1. Sequenced: peripheral blood. The origin of this receptor is a woman in her sixties or seventies with COVID-19, enrolled during active disease. The CDR3 DNA sequence: TGTGCCAGCCGTCACCGGGACAGGGGCCACGAGCAGTACTTC. Translated, it gives CASRHRDRGHEQYF.